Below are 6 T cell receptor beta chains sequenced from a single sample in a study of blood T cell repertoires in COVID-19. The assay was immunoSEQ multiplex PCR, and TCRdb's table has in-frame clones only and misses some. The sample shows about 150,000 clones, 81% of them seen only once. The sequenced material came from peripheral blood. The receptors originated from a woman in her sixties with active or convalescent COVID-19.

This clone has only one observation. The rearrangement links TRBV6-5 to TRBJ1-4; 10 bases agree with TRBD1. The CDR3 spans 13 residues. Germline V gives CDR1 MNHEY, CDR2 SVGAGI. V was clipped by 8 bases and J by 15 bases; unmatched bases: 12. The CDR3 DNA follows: TGTGCCAGCCGCCAGACAGGGGGCAGGGGTTTGTTTTTT. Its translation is CASRQTGGRGLFF.

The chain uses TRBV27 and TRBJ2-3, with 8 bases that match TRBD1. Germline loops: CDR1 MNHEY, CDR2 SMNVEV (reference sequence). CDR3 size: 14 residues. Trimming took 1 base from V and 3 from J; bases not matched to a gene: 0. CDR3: CASSLWTGTDTQYF. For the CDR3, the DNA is TGTGCCAGCAGTTTATGGACAGGGACAGATACGCAGTATTTT.

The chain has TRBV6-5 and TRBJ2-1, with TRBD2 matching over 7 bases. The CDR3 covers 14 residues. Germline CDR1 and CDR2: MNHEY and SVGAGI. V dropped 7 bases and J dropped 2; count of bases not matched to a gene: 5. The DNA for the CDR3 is TGTGCCAGCACCGAGGCGGGGGCCTACAATGAGCAGTTCTTC. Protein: CASTEAGAYNEQFF.

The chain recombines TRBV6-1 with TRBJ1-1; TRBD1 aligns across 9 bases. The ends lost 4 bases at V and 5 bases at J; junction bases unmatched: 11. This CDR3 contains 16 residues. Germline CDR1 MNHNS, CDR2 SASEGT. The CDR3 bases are TGTGCCAGCAGTGGTCCCGGGACAGGGCTTTGGACTGAAGCTTTCTTT. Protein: CASSGPGTGLWTEAFF.

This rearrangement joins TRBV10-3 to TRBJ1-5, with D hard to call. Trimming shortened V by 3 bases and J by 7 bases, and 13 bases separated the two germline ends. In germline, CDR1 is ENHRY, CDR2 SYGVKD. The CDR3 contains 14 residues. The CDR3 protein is CAISDPLLGQPQHF. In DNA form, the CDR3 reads TGTGCCATCAGTGACCCCCTTCTGGGCCAGCCCCAGCATTTT.

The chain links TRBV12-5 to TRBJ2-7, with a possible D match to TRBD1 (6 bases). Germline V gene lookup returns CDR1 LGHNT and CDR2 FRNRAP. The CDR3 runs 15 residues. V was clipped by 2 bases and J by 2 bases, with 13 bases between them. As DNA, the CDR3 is TGTGCTAGTGGTTTGACCCTACAGGGTGCCTACGAGCAGTACTTC. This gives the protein CASGLTLQGAYEQYF.